This is a list of T cell receptor beta chains from one sample in a study of a mutant IDH1 vaccine in newly diagnosed glioma. Their antigen targets remain unknown. Here immunoSEQ multiplex PCR was the method, and the copy in TCRdb shows in-frame clones only, minus some. This sample has 30,000 to 40,000 clones; over 75% occur once, and the top ten carry approximately 5.1%. Specimen: PBMCs, collected from a glioma patient whose treatment included an IDH1 peptide vaccine. The receptors were sampled from a woman in her thirties or forties with glioma. CDR3s include the opening cysteine and the closing phenylalanine or tryptophan. Each record gives: V gene, J gene, D gene, clone size, CDR3 protein, CDR3 DNA. The D gene is left open where the match is weak. Size is stated for part of the rows, as once, few or many counts, or as a class when the clone is expanded.

>TRBV6-5|TRBJ1-4|TRBD1|-
CASSYSIYRGQEKLFF
TGTGCCAGCAGTTACTCGATTTACAGGGGGCAAGAAAAACTGTTTTTT
>TRBV9|TRBJ2-2|TRBD2|-
CASSPIGAGPTGELFF
TGTGCCAGCAGCCCCATAGGAGCGGGACCCACCGGGGAGCTGTTTTTT
>TRBV5-4|TRBJ1-4|-|-
CASSPLLRGDEKLFF
TGTGCCAGCAGCCCGTTGCTGAGGGGGGATGAAAAACTGTTTTTT
>TRBV29-1|TRBJ1-1|-|-
CSVEVWDGEAFF
TGCAGCGTTGAAGTCTGGGACGGTGAAGCTTTCTTT
>TRBV4-1|TRBJ2-3|-|-
CASSQGRALGDTQYF
TGCGCCAGCAGCCAAGGTAGAGCCCTCGGGGATACGCAGTATTTT
>TRBV27|TRBJ1-4|TRBD1|-
CASSPDRVYEKLFF
TGTGCCAGCAGCCCGGACAGGGTATATGAAAAACTGTTTTTT
>TRBV5-1|TRBJ2-3|-|-
CASSLGLAPGDTQYF
TGCGCCAGCAGCTTGGGGCTAGCCCCCGGGGATACGCAGTATTTT
>TRBV4-2|TRBJ1-3|-|-
CASSHEGSSGNTIYF
TGTGCCAGCAGCCATGAGGGCAGCTCTGGAAACACCATATATTTT
>TRBV29-1|TRBJ2-5|-|-
CSVGGWETQYF
TGCAGCGTTGGGGGCTGGGAGACCCAGTACTTC
>TRBV7-2|TRBJ2-2|TRBD2|-
CASSPGLAGVPGGGELFF
TGTGCCAGCAGCCCGGGACTAGCGGGGGTCCCGGGAGGCGGGGAGCTGTTTTTT
>TRBV4-1|TRBJ2-1|TRBD2|-
CASSHPGLAGNEQFF
TGCGCCAGCAGCCACCCGGGACTAGCGGGAAATGAGCAGTTCTTC
>TRBV5-1|TRBJ1-5|TRBD1|-
CASSATGGRQPQHF
TGCGCCAGCAGCGCGACAGGGGGCCGGCAGCCCCAGCATTTT
>TRBV10-3|TRBJ1-2|-|-
CAISGDGNYGYTF
TGTGCCATCAGCGGGGACGGTAACTATGGCTACACCTTC
>TRBV2|TRBJ2-5|TRBD2|-
CASSAGLAGVETQYF
TGTGCCAGCAGTGCGGGACTAGCGGGAGTGGAGACCCAGTACTTC
>TRBV5-1|TRBJ2-2|-|-
CASSSVAYTAPTGELFF
TGCGCCAGCAGCTCCGTGGCTTACACTGCCCCCACCGGGGAGCTGTTTTTT
>TRBV12-5|TRBJ1-5|-|-
CASAANSNQPQHF
TGTGCTAGTGCCGCTAATAGCAATCAGCCCCAGCATTTT
>TRBV4-1|TRBJ2-5|TRBD1|-
CASSQARDRVRETQYF
TGCGCCAGCAGCCAAGCCCGGGACAGGGTCAGGGAGACCCAGTACTTC
>TRBV6-6|TRBJ1-5|-|-
CASSRGQNQPQHF
TGTGCCAGCAGTCGGGGCCAGAATCAGCCCCAGCATTTT
>TRBV19|TRBJ2-5|TRBD1|-
CASSPRDSPWKTQYF
TGTGCCAGTAGTCCTAGGGACAGCCCCTGGAAGACCCAGTACTTC
>TRBV7-9|TRBJ1-6|TRBD1|-
CASSLTGDYNSPLHF
TGTGCCAGCAGCTTAACAGGGGACTATAATTCACCCCTCCACTTT
>TRBV30|TRBJ2-7|-|-
CAWLQGRNEQYF
TGTGCCTGGCTACAGGGGAGGAACGAGCAGTACTTC
>TRBV27|TRBJ1-5|TRBD1|-
CASSFGTDNQPQHF
TGTGCCAGCAGTTTCGGGACAGACAATCAGCCCCAGCATTTT
>TRBV9|TRBJ2-7|-|-
CASSVAASIVSEQYF
TGTGCCAGCAGCGTAGCTGCTAGCATCGTAAGCGAGCAGTACTTC
>TRBV14|TRBJ1-1|-|once
CASSQDSGHLNTEAFF
TGTGCCAGCAGCCAAGATAGCGGACACCTGAACACTGAAGCTTTCTTT
>TRBV6-5|TRBJ2-2|-|-
CASSYGGGSGELFF
TGTGCCAGCAGTTACGGAGGGGGGAGCGGGGAGCTGTTTTTT
>TRBV10-1|TRBJ2-1|-|-
CASSATEDSYNEQFF
TGCGCCAGCAGTGCCACAGAAGACTCCTACAATGAGCAGTTCTTC
>TRBV4-1|TRBJ2-3|-|-
CASSQGPARDTQYF
TGCGCCAGCAGCCAGGGCCCTGCAAGAGATACGCAGTATTTT
>TRBV14|TRBJ1-1|-|-
CASSLDRNTEAFF
TGTGCCAGCAGCCTAGACCGGAACACTGAAGCTTTCTTT
>TRBV7-2|TRBJ2-1|TRBD2|-
CASTHPGTSGIYEQFF
TGTGCCAGCACCCACCCCGGGACTAGCGGGATCTATGAGCAGTTCTTC
>TRBV6-4|TRBJ2-3|-|-
CASSPLGERGTTDTQYF
TGTGCCAGCAGTCCGTTGGGGGAGAGGGGAACCACAGATACGCAGTATTTT
>TRBV2|TRBJ2-3|-|-
CASRRQENTDTQYF
TGTGCCAGCAGGAGACAGGAAAACACAGATACGCAGTATTTT
>TRBV2|TRBJ2-7|-|-
CASSEFGRTPYEQYF
TGTGCCAGCAGTGAATTCGGGCGAACGCCCTACGAGCAGTACTTC
>TRBV4-1|TRBJ2-1|TRBD2|-
CASSLAGGNEQFF
TGCGCCAGCAGTCTAGCGGGGGGGAATGAGCAGTTCTTC
>TRBV6-6|TRBJ2-7|-|-
CASSYSGEGWGQYF
TGTGCCAGCAGTTACTCGGGTGAGGGGTGGGGGCAGTACTTC
>TRBV6-6|TRBJ2-7|TRBD1|-
CASRGTGATYEQYF
TGTGCCAGCAGGGGGACAGGAGCTACTTACGAGCAGTACTTC
>TRBV6-1|TRBJ1-2|TRBD1|-
CATRLTGQGFGYTF
TGTGCCACGAGACTGACGGGACAGGGGTTTGGCTACACCTTC
>TRBV7-9|TRBJ1-1|-|once
CASRSAGTRNNEAFF
TGTGCCAGCAGGTCAGCCGGCACTAGGAACAATGAAGCTTTCTTT
>TRBV14|TRBJ1-3|-|once
CASSQVGAGNTIYF
TGTGCCAGCAGCCAAGTCGGGGCTGGAAACACCATATATTTT
>TRBV6-6|TRBJ1-1|TRBD1|-
CASRRQGAAGRTEAFF
TGTGCCAGCAGACGACAGGGGGCCGCAGGACGAACTGAAGCTTTCTTT
>TRBV9|TRBJ1-3|-|-
CASSVSDGDSGNTIYF
TGTGCCAGCAGCGTTTCCGACGGAGACTCTGGAAACACCATATATTTT
>TRBV10-2|TRBJ2-5|TRBD1|-
CASSGGGTGGEETQYF
TGCGCCAGCAGTGGGGGTGGGACAGGGGGCGAAGAGACCCAGTACTTC
>TRBV5-1|TRBJ2-1|-|-
CASSDTPYGRYNEQFF
TGCGCCAGCAGCGATACCCCCTACGGGCGTTACAATGAGCAGTTCTTC
>TRBV5-1|TRBJ1-2|-|-
CASSSMGGGAVNGYTF
TGCGCCAGCAGCTCCATGGGGGGGGGCGCTGTGAATGGCTACACCTTC
>TRBV19|TRBJ1-5|-|-
CASSTSGRGRNQPQHF
TGTGCCAGTAGTACCTCGGGCAGGGGCCGCAATCAGCCCCAGCATTTT
>TRBV29-1|TRBJ1-1|TRBD1|-
CSVDPGGRDEAFF
TGCAGCGTTGACCCAGGGGGTCGAGATGAAGCTTTCTTT